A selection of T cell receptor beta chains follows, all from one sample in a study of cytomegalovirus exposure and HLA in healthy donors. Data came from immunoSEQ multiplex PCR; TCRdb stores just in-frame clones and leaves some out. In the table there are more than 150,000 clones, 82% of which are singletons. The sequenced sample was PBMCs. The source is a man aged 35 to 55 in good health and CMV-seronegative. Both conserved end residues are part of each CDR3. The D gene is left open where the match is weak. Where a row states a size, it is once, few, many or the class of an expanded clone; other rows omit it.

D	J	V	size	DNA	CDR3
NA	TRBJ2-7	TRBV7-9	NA	TGTGCCAGCAGCTTAGGTATGGGGCGGATTTCCGAGCAGTACTTC	CASSLGMGRISEQYF
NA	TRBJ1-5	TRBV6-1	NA	TGTGCCAGCAGTGAACTACCGACAGTTCAGCCCCAGCATTTT	CASSELPTVQPQHF
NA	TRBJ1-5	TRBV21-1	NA	TGTGCCAGCAACCCATTCGGGTACGAGGGCAATCAGCCCCAGCATTTT	CASNPFGYEGNQPQHF
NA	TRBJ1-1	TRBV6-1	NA	TGTGCCAGCAGTCAACATACTCCTTCGGGTAGTGAAGCTTTCTTT	CASSQHTPSGSEAFF
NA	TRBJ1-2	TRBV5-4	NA	TGTGCCAGCAGCTCCTGGTCAGGGATACGTGGCTACACCTTC	CASSSWSGIRGYTF
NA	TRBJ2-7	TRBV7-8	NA	TGTGCCAGCAGCTTACAGGGTTACGAGCAGTACTTC	CASSLQGYEQYF
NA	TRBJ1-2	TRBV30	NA	TGTGCCTGGAGTGGGGGGGGTTATGGCTACACCTTC	CAWSGGGYGYTF
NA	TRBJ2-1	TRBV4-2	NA	TGTGCCAGCAGCCATAAGGGGCTGGGAGGAGGATCCTACAATGAGCAGTTCTTC	CASSHKGLGGGSYNEQFF
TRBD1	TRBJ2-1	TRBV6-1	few	TGTGCCAGCAGTGGATGGCCGACGGGACAGATCAATGAGCAGTTCTTC	CASSGWPTGQINEQFF
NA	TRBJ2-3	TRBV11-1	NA	TGTGCCAGCAGCTTAGGAGCAGGGATTAGCACAGATACGCAGTATTTT	CASSLGAGISTDTQYF
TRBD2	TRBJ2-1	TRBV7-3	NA	TGTGCCAGCAGCCCGAGCGGGGGGGCCTCCAGCAATGAGCAGTTCTTC	CASSPSGGASSNEQFF
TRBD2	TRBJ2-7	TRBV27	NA	TGTGCCAGCAGTTTAACTAGCGGGGGGCCCTACGAGCAGTACTTC	CASSLTSGGPYEQYF
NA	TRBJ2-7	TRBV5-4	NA	TGTGCCAGCAGCTTGCAGGGAGGAGCCTACGAGCAGTACTTC	CASSLQGGAYEQYF
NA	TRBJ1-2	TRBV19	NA	TGTGCCAGTAGTATTGTGGCAGGGGAGGGCTACACCTTC	CASSIVAGEGYTF
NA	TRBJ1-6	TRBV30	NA	TGTGCCTGGAGTTACAGAGGCGGGGGCTTTAATTCACCCCTCCACTTT	CAWSYRGGGFNSPLHF
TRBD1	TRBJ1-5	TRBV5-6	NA	TGTGCCAGCAGCTTTAGGACAGGGGGAATTAGCAATCAGCCCCAGCATTTT	CASSFRTGGISNQPQHF
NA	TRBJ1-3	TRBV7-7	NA	TGTGCTAGCAGCCCTCGTTTGGGCTCGGGAAACACCATATATTTT	CASSPRLGSGNTIYF
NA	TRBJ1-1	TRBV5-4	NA	TGTGCCAGCAGCTTGGTGCAGGGGAAAGGAGCTTTCTTT	CASSLVQGKGAFF
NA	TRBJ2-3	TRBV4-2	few	TGTGCCAGCAGCCCAGGGGGGAGTACGCAGTATTTT	CASSPGGSTQYF
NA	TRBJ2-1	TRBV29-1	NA	TGCAGCGTTGATTCCCGGCTACATACGGGGTACAATGAGCAGTTCTTC	CSVDSRLHTGYNEQFF
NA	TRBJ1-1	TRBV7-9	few	TGTGCCAGCAGCTTAGCTACAGGGATGAACACTGAAGCTTTCTTT	CASSLATGMNTEAFF
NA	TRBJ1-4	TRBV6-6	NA	TGTGCCAGCAGTTACTCGTCCAGGCGCGAAAAACTGTTTTTT	CASSYSSRREKLFF
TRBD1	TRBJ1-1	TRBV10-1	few	TGCGCCAGGTTATACAGGGGTTTAGCTTTCTTT	CARLYRGLAFF
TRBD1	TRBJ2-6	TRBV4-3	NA	TGCGCCAGCAGGTCGGGACAGGGGGCTTCTGGGGCCAACGTCCTGACTTTC	CASRSGQGASGANVLTF
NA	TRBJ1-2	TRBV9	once	TGTGCCAGCAGCACCCGGCCAGGAGGCTACACCTTC	CASSTRPGGYTF
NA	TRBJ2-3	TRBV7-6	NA	TGTGCCAGCAGCTTGGGTAGGACTAGCACAGATACGCAGTATTTT	CASSLGRTSTDTQYF
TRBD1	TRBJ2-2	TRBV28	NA	TGTGCCAGCAGCCTCCTGGACAGGGAGAACACCGGGGAGCTGTTTTTT	CASSLLDRENTGELFF
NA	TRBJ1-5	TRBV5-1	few	TGCGCCAGCAGCCCGGGGGGGACGGCGACAAATCAGCCCCAGCATTTT	CASSPGGTATNQPQHF